Included here is one TCR beta chain sequence, with context. The sample is drawn from a study of blood T cells in healthy people across ages. There are 15 residues in the CDR3. V lost 2 bases to trimming and J lost 8 bases; unmatched junction nucleotides: 9. Germline V CDR1 and CDR2: SGHRS, YFSETQ. Next came a second PCR, run for about 6 to 12 cycles, which used a sample-barcoded 5' primer along with a J-beta primer mix. TCRdb redid the calling of the 5' RACE reads with MiXCR, one entry per CDR3 protein. The sample includes 650,000 to 900,000 distinct CDR3 sequences, under 80% seen only once; the top ten take 25% to 35%.

The TCR originated in a man in his thirties or forties in good health. Material for sequencing was blood. The chain combines TRBV5-1 with TRBJ2-1; 8 bases line up with TRBD1. CDR3 amino acids: CASSLPQGGRDEQFF. The CDR3, as DNA: TGCGCCAGCAGCTTACCACAGGGGGGTCGAGATGAGCAGTTCTTC.